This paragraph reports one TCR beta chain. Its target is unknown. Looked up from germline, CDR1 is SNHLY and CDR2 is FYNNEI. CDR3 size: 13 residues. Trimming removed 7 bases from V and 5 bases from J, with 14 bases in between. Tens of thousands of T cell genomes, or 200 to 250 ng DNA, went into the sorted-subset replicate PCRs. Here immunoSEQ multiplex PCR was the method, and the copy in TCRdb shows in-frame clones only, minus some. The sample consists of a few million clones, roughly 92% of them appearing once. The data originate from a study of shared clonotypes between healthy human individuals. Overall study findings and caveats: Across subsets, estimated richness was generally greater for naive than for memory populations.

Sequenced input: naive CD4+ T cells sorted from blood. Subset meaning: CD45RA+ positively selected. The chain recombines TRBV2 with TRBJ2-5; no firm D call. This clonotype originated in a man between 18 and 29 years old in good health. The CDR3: CASTSVISETQYF. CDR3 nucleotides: TGTGCCAGCACGTCTGTGATCTCGGAGACCCAGTACTTC.